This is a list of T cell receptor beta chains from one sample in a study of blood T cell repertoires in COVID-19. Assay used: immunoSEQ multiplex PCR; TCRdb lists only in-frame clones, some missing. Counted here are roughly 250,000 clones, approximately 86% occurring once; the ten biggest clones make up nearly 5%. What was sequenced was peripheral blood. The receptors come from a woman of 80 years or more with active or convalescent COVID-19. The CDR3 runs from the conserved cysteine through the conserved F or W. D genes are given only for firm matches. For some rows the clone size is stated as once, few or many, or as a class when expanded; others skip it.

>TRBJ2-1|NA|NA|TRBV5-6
CASSVRLAPDNEQFF
TGTGCCAGCAGCGTTCGGCTAGCACCTGACAATGAGCAGTTCTTC
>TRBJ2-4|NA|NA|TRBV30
CAWSVHRATHLAKNIQYF
TGTGCCTGGAGTGTACACAGGGCAACCCATTTAGCCAAAAACATTCAGTACTTC
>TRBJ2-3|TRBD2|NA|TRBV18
CASSPGTSGSRGTDTQYF
TGTGCCAGCTCACCCGGGACTAGCGGGAGCCGGGGCACAGATACGCAGTATTTT
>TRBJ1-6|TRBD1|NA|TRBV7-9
CASSLDGTGYNSPLHF
TGTGCCAGCAGCTTGGACGGGACAGGGTACAATTCACCCCTCCACTTT
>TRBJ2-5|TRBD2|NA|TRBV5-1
CASSLLTSGVKETQYF
TGCGCCAGCAGCTTGCTCACTAGCGGGGTGAAAGAGACCCAGTACTTC
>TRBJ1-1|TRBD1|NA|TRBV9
CASSLRTGANTEAFF
TGTGCCAGCAGCCTCCGGACAGGCGCTAACACTGAAGCTTTCTTT
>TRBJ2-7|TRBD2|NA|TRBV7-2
CASSLVASGDYGQYF
TGTGCCAGCAGCTTAGTCGCTAGCGGGGACTACGGGCAGTACTTC
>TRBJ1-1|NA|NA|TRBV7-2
CASSLGGTSTLTEAFF
TGTGCCAGCAGCTTAGGGGGGACATCAACGTTAACTGAAGCTTTCTTT
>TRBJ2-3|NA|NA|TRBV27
CASSGYRGTDTQYF
TGTGCCAGCAGTGGATATCGGGGCACAGATACGCAGTATTTT
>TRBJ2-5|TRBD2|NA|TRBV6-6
CASRPLGGGKRETQYF
TGTGCCAGCAGACCTCTCGGCGGGGGGAAGCGAGAGACCCAGTACTTC
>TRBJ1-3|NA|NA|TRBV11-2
CASSLVLGRNTNSGNTIYF
TGTGCCAGCAGCTTAGTTTTGGGGCGGAACACCAACTCTGGAAACACCATATATTTT
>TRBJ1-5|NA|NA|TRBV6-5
CASSLDSNNQPQHF
TGTGCCAGCAGTCTGGACAGCAACAATCAGCCCCAGCATTTT
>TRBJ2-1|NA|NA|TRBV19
CASSRGRDSRLYNEQFF
TGTGCCAGTAGTAGGGGGCGGGACAGCAGACTTTACAATGAGCAGTTCTTC
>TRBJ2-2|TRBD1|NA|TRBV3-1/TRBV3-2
CASSQIRTGNTGELFF
TGTGCCAGCAGCCAAATCCGGACAGGGAACACCGGGGAGCTGTTTTTT
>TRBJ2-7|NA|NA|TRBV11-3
CASSLNRDYEQYF
TGTGCCAGCAGCTTAAACAGGGATTACGAGCAGTACTTC
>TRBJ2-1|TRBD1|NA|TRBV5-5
CASSWGTGGPSGRGSGEQFF
TGTGCCAGCAGCTGGGGGACAGGGGGCCCTAGCGGGAGAGGATCGGGCGAGCAGTTCTTC
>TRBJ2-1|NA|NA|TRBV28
CASSGAYNEQFF
TGTGCCAGCAGCGGGGCCTACAATGAGCAGTTCTTC
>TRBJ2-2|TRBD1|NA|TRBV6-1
CASSDVRTGLNTGELFF
TGTGCCAGCAGTGACGTCAGGACAGGGTTGAACACCGGGGAGCTGTTTTTT
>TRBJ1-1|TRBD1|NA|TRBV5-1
CASSLAVGGNTEAFF
TGCGCCAGCAGCTTGGCCGTAGGGGGCAACACTGAAGCTTTCTTT
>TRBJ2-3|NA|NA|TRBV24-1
CATSYGGVSTDTQYF
TGTGCCACCAGTTATGGCGGGGTTAGCACAGATACGCAGTATTTT
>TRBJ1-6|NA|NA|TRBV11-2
CASSLGGGSPLHF
TGTGCCAGCAGCTTAGGTGGAGGTTCACCCCTCCACTTT
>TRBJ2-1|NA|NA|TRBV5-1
CASSFEDLTYNEQFF
TGCGCCAGCAGCTTTGAGGACTTAACCTACAATGAGCAGTTCTTC
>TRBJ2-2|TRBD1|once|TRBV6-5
CASKTRQGNTGELFF
TGTGCCAGCAAGACACGACAGGGGAACACCGGGGAGCTGTTTTTT
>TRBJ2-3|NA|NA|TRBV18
CASSRQTDTDTQYF
TGTGCCAGCTCACGACAGACAGACACAGATACGCAGTATTTT
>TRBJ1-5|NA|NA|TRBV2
CATKYYSNQPQHF
TGTGCCACTAAGTACTATAGCAATCAGCCCCAGCATTTT
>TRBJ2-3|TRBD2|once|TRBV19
CASSILAGPPFTDTQYF
TGTGCCAGTAGTATACTAGCGGGACCTCCCTTCACAGATACGCAGTATTTT
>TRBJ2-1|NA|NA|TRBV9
CASSVGTGEYNEQFF
TGTGCCAGCAGCGTAGGAACGGGGGAATACAATGAGCAGTTCTTC